This TCR beta chain stems from a study of blood T cell repertoires in COVID-19. Study-level information: Acute and convalescent COVID-19 specimens originated in the United States, Italy and Spain.

The CDR3 has 15 amino acids. CDR1 is MDHEN, CDR2 SYDVKM, per germline. V lost 4 bases, J lost 5 bases, and 14 bases lay in between. Authors' methods: Estimates of nucleated cell counts were drawn from the amplification of reference gene primers. The repertoire was sequenced with immunoSEQ multiplex PCR; TCRdb's copy has only in-frame clones and lacks some. The V and J calls and clone size are taken from that table; D and trimming were inferred from the DNA. In the table there are approximately 280,000 clones, 70% to 85% of which are singletons. Sample: peripheral blood. J is TRBJ1-4 and V is TRBV28; the D gene is possibly TRBD1 (6 bases). This TCR came from a human donor with COVID-19, enrolled during active disease. The donor label of this sample is uncertain. The CDR3 DNA reads as TGTGCCAGCAGTTCGGACAGACAGCAGAATGAAAAACTGTTTTTT. Protein product: CASSSDRQQNEKLFF.